This T cell receptor (beta chain) stems from a study of CD8+ T cells in alopecia areata. Study at large: Twice a day, 5 to 10 mg of oral tofacitinib was administered to treated patients. Study outcomes and limitations: Throughout tofacitinib, many expanded lesional clones continued to persist in scalp and blood. Between patients, shared TCR sequences were less clear than in mice. This was possibly due in part to HLA diversity in the patient population.

V lost 4 bases, J lost 5 bases, and 15 bases lay in between. Per germline, CDR1 SQVTM and CDR2 ANQGSEA. The CDR3 is 14 amino acids. Noted treatment: oral pan-JAK inhibitor, 5-10 mg twice daily. Lesional scalp tissue (obtained by punch biopsy) and peripheral blood were collected from alopecia areata patients. Turning to this clone: As yet, its antigen is unknown.

Sequencing templates came from extracted RNA that was reverse transcribed into cDNA. Clones were sequenced by immunoSEQ multiplex PCR, and TCRdb holds only the in-frame ones, with some missing. The sample contains 110,000 or so clones, around 54% of which appear only once. Material: CD4+ T cells sorted from blood, obtained at week 24, from a patient treated with tofacitinib. J is TRBJ1-5 and V is TRBV29-1, with D possibly TRBD1 on 6 matching bases. The receptor's source is a human donor with alopecia areata. CDR3 coding DNA: TGCAGCGTTGCTTTTGGGGGCTGGGATCAGCCCCAGCATTTT. This translates into CSVAFGGWDQPQHF.